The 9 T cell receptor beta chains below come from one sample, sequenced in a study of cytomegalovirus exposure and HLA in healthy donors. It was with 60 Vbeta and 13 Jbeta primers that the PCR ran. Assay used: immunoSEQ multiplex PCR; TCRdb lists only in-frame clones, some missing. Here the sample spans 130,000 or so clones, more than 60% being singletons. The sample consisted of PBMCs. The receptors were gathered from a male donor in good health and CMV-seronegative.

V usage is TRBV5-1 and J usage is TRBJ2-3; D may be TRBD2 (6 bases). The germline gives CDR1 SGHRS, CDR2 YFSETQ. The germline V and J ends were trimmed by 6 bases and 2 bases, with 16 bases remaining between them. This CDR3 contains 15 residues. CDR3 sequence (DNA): TGCGCCAGCAAAATCGAAGCGGGCGTCACAGATACGCAGTATTTT. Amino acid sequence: CASKIEAGVTDTQYF.

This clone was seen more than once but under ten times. This chain's CDR3 is CASSQNGQVDNYGYTF. The CDR3 DNA sequence: TGTGCCAGCAGCCAAAATGGACAGGTTGACAACTATGGCTACACCTTC. The rearrangement uses TRBV7-8 and TRBJ1-2, with 7 positions matching TRBD1. The CDR3 sequence is 16 residues long. After removal of 5 bases from V and 2 bases from J, the junction contained 11 bases not matched to a gene. CDR1 is SGHVS and CDR2 is FQNEAQ in the germline V gene.

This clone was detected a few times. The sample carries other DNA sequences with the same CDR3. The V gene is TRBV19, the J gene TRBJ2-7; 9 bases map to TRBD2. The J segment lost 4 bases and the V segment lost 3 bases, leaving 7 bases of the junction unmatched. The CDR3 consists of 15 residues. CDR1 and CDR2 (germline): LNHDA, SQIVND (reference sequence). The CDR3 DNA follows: TGTGCCAGTAGTATTGCGAGCGGGGGGTTATACGAGCAGTACTTC. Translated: CASSIASGGLYEQYF.

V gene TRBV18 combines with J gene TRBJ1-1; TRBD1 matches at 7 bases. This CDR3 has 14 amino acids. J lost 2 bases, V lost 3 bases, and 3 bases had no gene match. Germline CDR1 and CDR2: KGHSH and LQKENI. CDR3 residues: CASSPPGGNTEAFF. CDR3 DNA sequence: TGTGCCAGCTCACCCCCAGGGGGAAACACTGAAGCTTTCTTT.

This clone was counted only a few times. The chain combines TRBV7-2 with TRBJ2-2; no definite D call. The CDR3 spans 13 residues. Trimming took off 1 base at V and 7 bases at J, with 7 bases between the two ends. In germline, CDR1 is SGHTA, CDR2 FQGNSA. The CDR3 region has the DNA TGTGCCAGCAGCTTAGTTTCCGTCGGGGAGCTGTTTTTT. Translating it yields CASSLVSVGELFF.

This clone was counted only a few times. The CDR3 loop is CASSSMTRTEAFF. CDR3 DNA: TGTGCCAGCAGCTCTATGACTCGCACTGAAGCTTTCTTT. The chain carries TRBV7-2 and TRBJ1-1; D is ambiguous. Germline CDR1 SGHTA, CDR2 FQGNSA. CDR3 length: 13 amino acids. Trimming took off 4 bases at V and 4 bases at J, with 10 bases between the two ends.

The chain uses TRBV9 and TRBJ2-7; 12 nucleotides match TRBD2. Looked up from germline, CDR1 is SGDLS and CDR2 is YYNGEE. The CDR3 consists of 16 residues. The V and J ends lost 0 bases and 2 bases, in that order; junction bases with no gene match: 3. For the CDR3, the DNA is TGTGCCAGCAGCGTAGATCCTAGCGGGGGGGCCTACGAGCAGTACTTC. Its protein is CASSVDPSGGAYEQYF.

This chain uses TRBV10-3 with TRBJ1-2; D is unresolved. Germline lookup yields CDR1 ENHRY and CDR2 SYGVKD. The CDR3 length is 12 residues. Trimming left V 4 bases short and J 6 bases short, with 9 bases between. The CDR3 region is CAISANSDGYTF. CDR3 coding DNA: TGTGCCATCAGTGCGAACTCGGATGGCTACACCTTC.

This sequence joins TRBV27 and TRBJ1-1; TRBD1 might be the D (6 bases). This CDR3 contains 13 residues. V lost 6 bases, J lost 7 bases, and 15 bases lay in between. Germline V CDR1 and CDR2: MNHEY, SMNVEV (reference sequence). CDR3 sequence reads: CASRFQGLGEAFF. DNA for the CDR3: TGTGCCAGCAGATTTCAGGGGTTGGGTGAAGCTTTCTTT.